Sequencing of this T cell receptor beta chain was carried out in a study of T cell responses to AZD1222 COVID-19 vaccine. Second-dose recipients at about 4 or about 12 weeks were treated as one pooled group. Generated by immunoSEQ multiplex PCR, the TCRdb table keeps only in-frame clones and is missing some. The data hold approximately 79,000 clones, with around 82% observed a single time. Study-wide points: The breadth and depth of Spike-specific TCRs increased once two AZD1222 doses had been given. There were mostly white British donors and more females than males, and clonal diversity was possibly underestimated. Seropositive AZD1222 recipients at baseline numbered only five or six.

A note on this clone: Antigen specificity is unknown.

The CDR3 loop spans 15 amino acids. V dropped 0 bases and J dropped 4 bases, with 13 bases sitting between them. Germline V gives CDR1 SGDLS, CDR2 YYNGEE. Sequencing used peripheral blood, obtained 28 days after the second AZD1222 dose. This sequence joins TRBV9 and TRBJ1-2; no firm D call. This clonotype was obtained from an adult who received the AZD1222 COVID-19 vaccine. CDR3 DNA sequence: TGTGCCAGCAGCGTAGGCGGCAGCGAGAGCTATGGCTACACCTTC. This codes for CASSVGGSESYGYTF.